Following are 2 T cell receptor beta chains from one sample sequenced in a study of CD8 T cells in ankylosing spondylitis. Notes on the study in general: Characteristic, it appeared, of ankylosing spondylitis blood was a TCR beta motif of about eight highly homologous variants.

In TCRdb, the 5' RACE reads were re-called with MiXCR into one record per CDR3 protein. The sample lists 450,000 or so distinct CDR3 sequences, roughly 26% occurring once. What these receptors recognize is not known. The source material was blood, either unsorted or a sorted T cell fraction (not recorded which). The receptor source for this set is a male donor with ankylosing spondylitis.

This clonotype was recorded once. The DNA of the CDR3 is TGTGCCATCAGAACTAGCGGGAGTCGCGCAGATACGCAGTATTTT. Translating it yields CAIRTSGSRADTQYF. The V and J genes are TRBV10-3 and TRBJ2-3; 11 positions agree with TRBD2. The trim removed 6 bases at V and 4 bases at J, leaving 6 bases unmatched. Germline V gene data show CDR1 as ENHRY and CDR2 as SYGVKD. The length of the CDR3 is 15 residues.

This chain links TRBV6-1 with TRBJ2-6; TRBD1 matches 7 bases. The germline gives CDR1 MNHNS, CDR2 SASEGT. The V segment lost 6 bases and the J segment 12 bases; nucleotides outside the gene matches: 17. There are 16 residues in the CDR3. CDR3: CASRVQGTASDGVLTF. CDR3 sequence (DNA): TGTGCCAGCAGGGTCCAAGGGACAGCGAGTGATGGCGTCCTGACTTTC.